The text below deals with one TCR beta chain. What it binds is not known. Reverse transcription of blood and skin TCR RNA was primed at alpha and beta constant regions. The SP2 primer and nested alpha and beta constant region primers amplified ligated cDNA in four rounds. TCRdb analysed the UMI-ligation and nested PCR reads with MiXCR anew, one entry per CDR3 protein. The sample records roughly 18,000 distinct CDR3 sequences, 8% to 10% being singletons. This record belongs to a study of naive and memory T cell subsets. This CDR3 region has 13 residues. Looked up from germline, CDR1 is SGHVS and CDR2 is FQNEAQ. V lost 5 bases to trimming and J lost 6 bases, with 11 bases between them. Study-wide points: The RNA method is potentially sensitive to activation and differentiation changes.

Treatment noted: skin biopsy from PPD injection site in Mantoux-positive individual. Cells were not sorted; total RNA input targeted roughly 1 to 1,100 ng. A UMI-containing oligonucleotide was joined by 3' ligation to the TCR cDNA template. Tuberculin skin test biopsies were taken where PPD was injected in Mantoux-positive people. This chain uses TRBV7-8 with TRBJ1-5; tentative D call: TRBD1 (5 bases). The sequence was obtained from an adult in good health. This material consisted of skin, taken from a tuberculin skin test site. CDR3 sequence (DNA): TGTGCCAGCAGCGCACAGGTGGGTCAGCCCCAGCATTTT. Residues: CASSAQVGQPQHF.